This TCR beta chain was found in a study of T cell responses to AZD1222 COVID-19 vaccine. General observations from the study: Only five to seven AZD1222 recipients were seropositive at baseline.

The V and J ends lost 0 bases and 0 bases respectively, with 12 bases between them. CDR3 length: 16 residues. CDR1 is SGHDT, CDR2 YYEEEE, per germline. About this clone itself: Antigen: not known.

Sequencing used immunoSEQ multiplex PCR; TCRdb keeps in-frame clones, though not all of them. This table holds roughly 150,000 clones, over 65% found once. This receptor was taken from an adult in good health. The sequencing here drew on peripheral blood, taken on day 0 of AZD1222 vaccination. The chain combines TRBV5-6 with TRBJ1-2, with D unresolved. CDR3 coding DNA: TGTGCCAGCAGCTTGGCATCGGGTCTTTCTAACTATGGCTACACCTTC. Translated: CASSLASGLSNYGYTF. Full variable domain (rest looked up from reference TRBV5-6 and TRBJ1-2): DAGVTQSPTHLIKTRGQQVTLRCSPKSGHDTVSWYQQALGQGPQFIFQYYEEEERQRGNFPDRFSGHQFPNYSSELNVNALLLGDSALYLCASSLASGLSNYGYTFGSGTRLTVV.